One and the same sample provided the 2 T cell receptor beta chains below, sequenced in a study of blood T cell repertoires in COVID-19. Sequencing used immunoSEQ multiplex PCR; TCRdb keeps in-frame clones, though not all of them. The sample holds approximately 290,000 clones, 85% to 90% seen once. The sample comprised peripheral blood. These receptor sequences come from a woman in her 30s with COVID-19, enrolled during active disease.

In its sample, this clone was seen a few times. This sequence joins TRBV28 and TRBJ1-6, with 12 positions matching TRBD1. Germline assignment: CDR1 MDHEN and CDR2 SYDVKM. The length of the CDR3 is 16 residues. V lost 6 bases, J lost 11 bases, and 11 bases stayed unmatched. The CDR3 reads CASRPRGTGGETPLHF. The CDR3, as DNA: TGTGCCAGCAGACCGAGAGGGACAGGGGGCGAGACACCCCTCCACTTT.

Details on this clone: A read error may explain this, as a much larger clone is one base away. The chain carries TRBV2 and TRBJ2-7, with 7 bases fitting TRBD1. Germline trimming cut 6 bases from V and 2 bases from J; bases unmatched to any gene: 4. The CDR3 is made up of 13 amino acids. Germline V gene sequence: CDR1 SNHLY, CDR2 FYNNEI. CDR3 in amino acids: CASSGDSPYEQYF. As DNA, the CDR3 is TGTGCCAGCAGCGGGGACAGCCCCTACGAGCAGTACTTC.